These 12 T cell receptor beta chains share one sample of origin, sequenced in a study of cytomegalovirus exposure and HLA in healthy donors. The table came from immunoSEQ multiplex PCR; TCRdb's copy has only in-frame clones and leaves some out. The sample lists under 200,000 clones, roughly 81% occurring once. The source material was PBMCs. The receptor set was obtained from a woman between 25 and 40 years old in good health and CMV-seronegative.

The table lists this clone with a few counts. The chain has TRBV6-1 and TRBJ1-4, with a tentative D call TRBD1 (5 bases). This CDR3 region has 14 residues. V lost 1 base, J lost 10 bases, and 13 bases lay in between. Germline V gene data show CDR1 as MNHNS and CDR2 as SASEGT. As DNA, the CDR3 is TGTGCCAGCAGTGAAGGGGGCGCCAGGATAAAACTGTTTTTT. This codes for CASSEGGARIKLFF.

J is TRBJ2-7 and V is TRBV5-6; perhaps TRBD2 as D (5 bases). V shed 4 bases and J shed 0 bases, with 8 bases lying between them. The CDR3 covers 13 residues. Germline V CDR1 and CDR2: SGHDT, YYEEEE. The CDR3 region is CASSPGSSYEQYF. CDR3 nucleotide sequence: TGTGCCAGCAGCCCGGGAAGCTCCTACGAGCAGTACTTC.

V gene TRBV7-9 combines with J gene TRBJ2-7; D is uncertain. CDR1 and CDR2 (germline): SEHNR, FQNEAQ (reference sequence). V was clipped by 3 bases and J by 2 bases, with 5 bases between them. There are 12 residues in the CDR3. CDR3 amino acids: CASSLAAYEQYF. DNA of the CDR3: TGTGCCAGCAGCTTGGCAGCCTACGAGCAGTACTTC.

The CDR3 spells CAWRYSLAGGLRGEQFF. As DNA, the CDR3 is TGTGCCTGGAGATACTCACTAGCGGGAGGGCTTAGGGGTGAGCAGTTCTTC. The J gene is TRBJ2-1, the V gene TRBV30; the match to TRBD2 covers 13 bases. The germline V gene encodes CDR1 GTSNPN and CDR2 SVGIG (reference sequence). The CDR3 contains 17 residues. The ends lost 3 bases at V and 9 bases at J; junction bases unmatched: 14.

This clone was observed a handful of times. The chain has TRBV27 and TRBJ2-6; the D gene is possibly TRBD1 (6 bases). The CDR3 spans 16 residues. Germline V gene data show CDR1 as MNHEY and CDR2 as SMNVEV (reference sequence). Trimming cost V 2 bases and J 2 bases, with 10 bases left between them. In DNA form, the CDR3 reads TGTGCCAGCAGTTTACTGGGGGCTACTGGGGCCAACGTCCTGACTTTC. Protein sequence: CASSLLGATGANVLTF.

J is TRBJ1-4 and V is TRBV10-2, with 8 bases aligning to TRBD1. CDR1 is WSHSY and CDR2 is SAAADI in the germline V gene. The CDR3 runs 14 residues. V trimming: 6 bases; J trimming: 8 bases; junction bases outside the gene matches: 8. CDR3: CASSYDRGNEKLFF. CDR3 bases: TGCGCCAGCAGCTATGACAGGGGTAACGAAAAACTGTTTTTT.

This clone has just a few counts. The chain couples TRBV7-9 to TRBJ2-7, with D possibly TRBD1 on 7 matching bases. The CDR3 has 15 residues. V was shortened by 5 bases and J by 5 bases, with 19 bases between the two germline ends. Germline assignment: CDR1 SEHNR and CDR2 FQNEAQ (reference sequence). The CDR3 spells CASSPGPGGLDEQYF. The CDR3 coding sequence is TGTGCCAGCAGCCCTGGGCCAGGGGGACTCGACGAGCAGTACTTC.

The V and J genes are TRBV15 and TRBJ2-1; TRBD1 aligns across 10 bases. The CDR3 consists of 16 residues. Germline CDR1 reads LNHNV; CDR2 reads YYDKDF (reference sequence). J gave up 4 bases and V 5 bases, and 8 bases lay outside the gene matches. The CDR3 nucleotides read TGTGCCACCAGCCGCTCGGGACAGGGGTTTTACAATGAGCAGTTCTTC. Its translation is CATSRSGQGFYNEQFF.

V is TRBV4-2 and J is TRBJ1-1, with TRBD1 matching over 7 bases. V trimming: 5 bases; J trimming: 0 bases; junction bases outside the gene matches: 9. From germline, CDR1 is LGHNA and CDR2 YNFKEQ. The CDR3 extends over 16 amino acids. The CDR3: CASSNRDSYVNTEAFF. The CDR3 coding sequence is TGTGCCAGCAGCAACCGGGACAGCTATGTGAACACTGAAGCTTTCTTT.

CDR3 in amino acids: CASSRGTGPNTEAFF. The CDR3 nucleotides are TGTGCCAGCAGCCGGGGGACAGGACCGAACACTGAAGCTTTCTTT. The chain uses TRBV4-2 and TRBJ1-1, with TRBD1 matching 8 bases. The CDR3 spans 15 residues. CDR1 and CDR2 from the germline V gene are LGHNA and YNFKEQ. J was trimmed by 1 base and V by 4 bases; bases with no gene match: 5.

The rearrangement joins TRBV6-5 to TRBJ1-2; TRBD1 agrees at 8 bases. The length of the CDR3 is 13 residues. J was trimmed by 4 bases and V by 4 bases; bases with no gene match: 2. Germline V CDR1 and CDR2: MNHEY, SVGAGI. The CDR3 DNA reads TGTGCCAGCAGTTCACAGGGGGGCTATGGCTACACCTTC. Translation: CASSSQGGYGYTF.

V gene TRBV27 combines with J gene TRBJ2-2, with 10 bases identical to TRBD2. Germline V gene data show CDR1 as MNHEY and CDR2 as SMNVEV (reference sequence). The CDR3 is 15 residues long. V lost 2 bases and J lost 6; bases outside the gene matches: 3. The CDR3 protein is CASSLSGGVAGELFF. CDR3 bases: TGTGCCAGCAGTTTAAGCGGGGGGGTGGCCGGGGAGCTGTTTTTT.